This T cell receptor beta chain was captured in a study of blood T cells in healthy people across ages (dated by TCRdb to between 2014 and 2016). Describing the broader study: In model experiments, template switching captured about one uniquely barcoded TCR beta cDNA molecule for every two T cells. Age-related changes in TCR beta repertoire diversity were measured in the study by deep sequencing normalized with unique cDNA molecular identifiers. Four age groups were formed from the donors: young (average roughly 15 years), middle-aged (approximately 42), aged (about 62) and long-lived (roughly 88). To avoid experimental bias, donors of different ages were randomly spread across the sequencing lanes. The study analyzed two additional independent replicas of 1 million unique cDNA reads from the same blood draw for two donors, one aged 18 to 30 and one aged 80 or older. Broad study findings and their caveats: Observed TCR beta diversity per million T cells fell roughly linearly with age, and a significant reduction was already apparent by age roughly 41. Conclusive comparison of naive and antigen-experienced compartments was prevented by the profiling of bulk unsorted PBMCs. The percentage of naive T cells measured by flow cytometry correlated strongly with observed TCR beta diversity. Because donor CMV infection status was unknown, age-related changes in expanded clonotypes were potentially confounded. Compared with the aged group, the long-lived group had more naive CD4+ T cells, fewer expanded clones and increased TCR diversity, a pattern suggesting age selection. Estimates of total diversity from one million sequenced T cells were regarded as lower bounds and underestimates.

Libraries came from 5' RACE. Sequencing relied on an Illumina HiSeq 2500. A second PCR of about 7 to 12 cycles was run with a J-beta primer mix and a sample-barcoded 5' primer. Each TCR beta cDNA molecule received a unique molecular identifier from a template-switch 5' adaptor carrying 12 random nucleotides. Each sample yielded at least 2.5 million CDR3-containing paired-end reads. The Mint cDNA synthesis kit, primed by a TRBC-specific oligonucleotide, was used to synthesize first-strand cDNA from all RNA. Following uracil-DNA glycosylase treatment, a first 18-cycle PCR with universal primers M1SS and BC2_uni_R was performed on all cDNA. Processing in the source paper ran as follows. Each sample was normalized by randomly selecting 1 million high-quality reads, each carrying a distinct molecular identifier. Instead of being binned into consensus sequences, reads with shared molecular identifiers were discarded. MiTCR, with a Q25 quality threshold and the strictest error-elimination algorithm, was used for CDR3 identification, clonotype clustering and error correction. A nonparametric unseen species model with Euler transformation was used to estimate a lower bound on total TCR beta diversity. TCRdb took the public reads, trimmed them with fastp at Q25, ran MiXCR for clone calling and kept in-frame beta chains. Entries are consolidated by CDR3 protein sequence, retaining the most common genes and DNA. TCRdb's processing, not the study's, gives the V and J calls here. For this sample there are approximately 940,000 distinct CDR3 sequences; roughly 50% appear just once. The ten top clones hold around an eighth of the sample.

Donors were 30 to 45 systemically healthy Caucasian individuals from Russia aged roughly 6 to 95 years. Each donor gave 8 to 10 milliliters of peripheral blood, drawn into EDTA-treated Vacutainer tubes. Ficoll-Paque density-gradient centrifugation was used to isolate PBMCs, with at least 6 million per sample. Total RNA, at least 5 micrograms per sample, was extracted from PBMCs with Trizol reagent. Naive CD45RAhigh/CD27high T cell percentages were measured by flow cytometry on a PBMC aliquot from every donor. Concerning this clonotype itself: It lacks a known antigen. It may be a read error: a sequence one base away is much more abundant.

This sequence originates from a man aged 25 to 40 in good health. Sample: blood.

The sequenced DNA: TGCGCCAGCAGCCGAGCGATTCTGGGACAGGAAGCTTTCTTT. This translates into CASSRAILGQEAFF. The chain joins TRBV5-1 to TRBJ1-1; TRBD1 agrees with 7 junctional bases. The germline V and J ends show losses of 4 bases and 8 bases respectively, and no gene match explains 11 bases of the junction. The germline V gene provides CDR1 SGHRS and CDR2 YFSETQ. The CDR3 covers 14 residues, taking in both the cysteine and the phenylalanine. CDR3 DNA only is kept here, 42 bases in frame from base 1.